The following is a T cell receptor (beta chain) sequence with its context. Its target is unknown. TCRdb keeps only in-frame clones here, not all; method: immunoSEQ multiplex PCR. The sample has approximately 100,000 clones, just over 90% seen once. The data were obtained in a study of T cell responses to AZD1222 COVID-19 vaccine. Study information: Investigators merged groups given second doses at roughly 4 or roughly 12 weeks. Broader study findings: Clonal diversity was possibly underestimated; the donors were predominantly white British and more often female.

This CDR3 is built from 16 residues. V trimming: 6 bases; J trimming: 5 bases; junction bases outside the gene matches: 11. CDR1 MNHEY and CDR2 SMNVEV come from the germline V gene (reference sequence). The sequence derives from an adult in good health. The input for sequencing was peripheral blood, taken on day 0 of AZD1222 vaccination. The V gene is TRBV27, the J gene TRBJ2-5; 11 positions agree with TRBD2. This CDR3 is CASRSGLAGGLETQYF. DNA for the CDR3: TGTGCCAGCAGATCAGGATTAGCGGGGGGGCTTGAGACCCAGTACTTC.